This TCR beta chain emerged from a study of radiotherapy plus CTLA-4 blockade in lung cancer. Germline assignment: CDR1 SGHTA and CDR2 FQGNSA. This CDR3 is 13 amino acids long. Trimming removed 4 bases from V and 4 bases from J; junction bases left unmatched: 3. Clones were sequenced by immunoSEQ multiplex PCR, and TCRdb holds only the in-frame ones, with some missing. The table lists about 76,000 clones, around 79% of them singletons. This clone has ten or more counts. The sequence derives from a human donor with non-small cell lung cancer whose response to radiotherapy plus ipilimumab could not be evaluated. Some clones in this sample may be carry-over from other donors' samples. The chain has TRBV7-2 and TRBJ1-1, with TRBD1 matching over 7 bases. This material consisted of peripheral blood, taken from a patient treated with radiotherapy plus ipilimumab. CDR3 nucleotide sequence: TGTGCCAGCAGCTCGCACAGGGGCACTGAAGCTTTCTTT. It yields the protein CASSSHRGTEAFF.